This T cell receptor beta chain was sequenced for a study of T-cell memory formation after mild COVID-19. Study-wide findings and caveats: CD4/CD8 balance held among clones contracting day 15 to 85, and later expanders leaned CD4+. Researchers found some responding clones in pre-infection memory, a sign that cross-reactive memory joined.

V was pared by 1 base and J by 3 bases, with 7 bases between. Germline loops: CDR1 LNHNV, CDR2 YYDKDF (reference sequence). This CDR3 region has 13 residues. This clonotype was recorded a few times. Its antigen remains unknown. cDNA libraries for TCR alpha and TCR beta, carrying sample barcodes and UMIs, came from 5'RACE with constant-segment primers. A single record per CDR3 protein comes from TCRdb applying MiXCR to the 5' RACE reads. The sample includes around 300,000 distinct CDR3 sequences, under 15% of them seen just once. This receptor was identified in a man aged 18 to 35 who had mild COVID-19 (a few samples of this study predate the infection). Cell type and time point are not known. The V call is TRBV15, the J call TRBJ2-7; a possible D gene is TRBD1 (5 bases). Sequencing was done on a sample of PBMCs or a T cell subset sorted from them (not recorded which). As DNA, the CDR3 is TGTGCCACCAGCAGAGGACAGAACTACGAGCAGTACGTC. This encodes CATSRGQNYEQYV.